This T cell receptor (beta chain) was observed in a study of blood T cell repertoires in COVID-19. This clone was recorded only once. Germline lookup yields CDR1 MNHEY and CDR2 SVGAGI. The CDR3 spans 14 residues. After removal of 6 bases from V and 4 bases from J, the junction contained 9 bases not matched to a gene. Clones were read by immunoSEQ multiplex PCR, and TCRdb kept only the in-frame ones, dropping some. The table has 300,000 or so clones, about nine tenths seen once. The source of this sequence is a woman in her twenties or thirties with COVID-19, enrolled during active disease. The chain combines TRBV6-5 with TRBJ2-7; 7 bases align to TRBD2. The sequencing sample was made of peripheral blood. Here the CDR3 reads CASRETGTNYEQYF. The DNA of the CDR3 is TGTGCCAGCAGGGAGACCGGGACTAATTACGAGCAGTACTTC.